The 22 T cell receptor beta chains presented below share a single source sample, sequenced in a study of post-analysis software for immune sequencing data. Their recognized antigens are unknown. Study-level results: Patients showed TRBV5-6, TRBV5-1 and TRBV20-1 among several TRBV segments more frequent than in controls.

The library was made from cDNA and included unique molecular identifiers. TCRdb ran MiXCR on the PCR reads and lists one entry per CDR3 protein. The table has 750,000 to 950,000 distinct CDR3 sequences, approximately 57% seen once. Sequenced input: blood. The source of these receptors is a girl aged 10 to 17 with multiple sclerosis.

The gene calls are TRBV20-1 and TRBJ1-2; D is undetermined. CDR1 DFQATT and CDR2 SNEGSKA come from the germline V gene (reference sequence). V dropped 5 bases and J dropped 8 bases, with 12 bases sitting between them. The CDR3 covers 11 residues. The CDR3 DNA reads TGCAGTGCTCCCTACAGCCGAGGCTACACCTTC. Its translation: CSAPYSRGYTF.

The chain has TRBV9 and TRBJ2-4; D remains unclear. TRBJ2-7 explains the end of the DNA better; the J call may be wrong. Germline assignment: CDR1 SGDLS and CDR2 YYNGEE. CDR3 length equals 14 residues. The CDR3 DNA reads as TGTGCCAGCAGCCCCAGCGCGACCCTATACGAGCAGTACTTC. Its protein product is CASSPSATLYEQYF.

The rearrangement links TRBV20-1 to TRBJ2-5; 8 bases are shared with TRBD2. Germline V gene data show CDR1 as DFQATT and CDR2 as SNEGSKA (reference sequence). The CDR3 loop spans 15 amino acids. The junction had 6 bases not matched to a gene; V was cut back by 2 bases and J by 1 base. CDR3 DNA sequence: TGCAGTGCTAGAATCGAGCGGGGGACCCAAGAGACCCAGTACTTC. Translation gives CSARIERGTQETQYF.

V is TRBV3-1 and J is TRBJ2-1; possible D gene TRBD1, 6 bases. The length of the CDR3 is 12 residues. Germline values: CDR1 LGHDT, CDR2 YNNKEL (reference sequence). V shed 4 bases and J shed 15 bases, with 16 bases lying between them. The CDR3 region is CASSLLEGQRFF. The CDR3 region has the DNA TGTGCCAGCAGCCTACTCGAAGGACAGCGGTTCTTC.

DNA for the CDR3: TGTGCCAGCAGCTTGCCCGGGACAGAACAAGAGACCCAGTACTTC. This codes for CASSLPGTEQETQYF. This rearrangement joins TRBV7-8 to TRBJ2-5; the match to TRBD1 covers 7 bases. V dropped 3 bases and J dropped 2; count of bases not matched to a gene: 6. Germline V gene lookup returns CDR1 SGHVS and CDR2 FQNEAQ. The CDR3 runs 15 residues.

The chain employs TRBV20-1 and TRBJ2-4; tentative D call: TRBD1 (6 bases). Between the trimmed V and J ends, which lost 1 base and 15 bases, there was a span of 13 bases. This CDR3 spans 11 amino acids. The germline V gene has CDR1 DFQATT and CDR2 SNEGSKA (reference sequence). The DNA for the CDR3 is TGCAGTGCTAGAGGGGGGCCCCAGAGGTACTTC. As protein: CSARGGPQRYF.

Regarding this clonotype: The junction shows a germline mismatch at one end, possibly a read error. The rearrangement uses TRBV5-6 and TRBJ2-5; D is perhaps TRBD2 (6 bases). The CDR3 loop spans 13 amino acids. Germline CDR1 is SGHDT and CDR2 is YYEEEE. The DNA for the CDR3 is TGTGCCTGCAGCTCGGGACTTCAAGAGACCCAGTACTTC. It yields the protein CACSSGLQETQYF.

The genes are TRBV6-4 and TRBJ2-3, with 10 bases aligning to TRBD2. This CDR3 has 16 amino acids. After removal of 2 bases from V and 2 bases from J, the junction contained 4 bases not matched to a gene. From germline, CDR1 is MRHNA and CDR2 SNTAGT. CDR3 nucleotide sequence: TGTGCCAGCAGTGACCAAGCGGGGGGGCACACAGATACGCAGTATTTT. Protein sequence: CASSDQAGGHTDTQYF.

The chain links TRBV28 to TRBJ1-1, with D hard to call. Germline loops: CDR1 MDHEN, CDR2 SYDVKM. This CDR3 spans 14 amino acids. The germline V and J ends were trimmed by 3 bases and 2 bases, with 10 bases remaining between them. The CDR3 coding sequence is TGTGCCAGCAGTTTGATCCCCTCCAACACTGAAGCTTTCTTT. Its translation is CASSLIPSNTEAFF.

The rearrangement links TRBV7-2 to TRBJ2-1, with 8 bases matching TRBD2. The CDR3 is 17 residues long. CDR1 is SGHTA, CDR2 FQGNSA, per germline. V gave up 4 bases and J gave up 3 bases; unmatched junction bases: 11. This chain's CDR3 is CASSSRPLRGDYNEQFF. The CDR3 bases are TGTGCCAGCAGCTCGCGGCCACTGCGGGGGGACTACAATGAGCAGTTCTTC.

The V call is TRBV19, the J call TRBJ2-5; 10 nucleotides align to TRBD1. The CDR3 has 15 amino acids. V was clipped by 4 bases and J by 5 bases; unmatched bases: 7. Germline-derived CDR1 and CDR2 are LNHDA and SQIVND (reference sequence). CDR3: CASSTGTGAGETQYF. CDR3 nucleotides: TGTGCCAGTAGTACCGGGACAGGGGCGGGGGAGACCCAGTACTTC.

This chain connects TRBV7-9 to TRBJ1-1; the D is unclear. Trimming shortened V by 6 bases and J by 5 bases, and 13 bases separated the two germline ends. Germline values: CDR1 SEHNR, CDR2 FQNEAQ (reference sequence). The CDR3 has 13 residues. CDR3 loop: CASSSTAATEAFF. The DNA for the CDR3 is TGTGCCAGCAGTTCGACGGCGGCTACTGAAGCTTTCTTT.

The chain recombines TRBV5-6 with TRBJ1-2; 7 nucleotides line up with TRBD1. J gave up 5 bases and V 4 bases, and 8 bases lay outside the gene matches. This CDR3 comprises 14 residues. The V gene's germline CDR1 is SGHDT and CDR2 YYEEEE. As DNA, the CDR3 is TGTGCCAGCAGCGTGCAGACAGGGCCATATGGCTACACCTTC. It specifies CASSVQTGPYGYTF.

V usage is TRBV3-1 and J usage is TRBJ1-5; no clear D. The ends were cut back, 1 base at V and 3 bases at J, with 7 bases in the middle. The CDR3 loop spans 14 amino acids. Looked up from germline, CDR1 is LGHDT and CDR2 is YNNKEL (reference sequence). The CDR3 region has the DNA TGTGCCAGCAGCCAAGTACATGTCAATCAGCCCCAGCATTTT. Amino acids: CASSQVHVNQPQHF.

V gene TRBV5-1 combines with J gene TRBJ2-4; D ambiguous. The last part of the DNA fits TRBJ2-5 better; the J call may be wrong. The CDR3 covers 14 residues. Germline V gene data show CDR1 as SGHRS and CDR2 as YFSETQ. CDR3: CASSLQGFGETQYF. CDR3 sequence (DNA): TGCGCCAGCAGCTTGCAAGGTTTTGGGGAGACCCAGTACTTC.

The rearrangement uses TRBV12-3 or TRBV12-4 and TRBJ1-4; D gene uncertain. CDR3 length equals 17 residues. V lost 0 bases and J 0 bases, leaving 11 bases between the germline ends. CDR3 amino acids: CASSLARLITTNEKLFF. DNA for the CDR3: TGTGCCAGCAGTTTAGCCCGGCTGATTACAACTAATGAAAAACTGTTTTTT.

The table lists this clonotype with a few counts. V and J are TRBV4-1 and TRBJ1-5, with D maybe TRBD1 (5 bases). V lost 0 bases and J lost 6, with 15 bases in between. The CDR3 totals 16 residues. CDR1 is MGHRA and CDR2 is YSYEKL in the germline V gene. The CDR3 spells CASSQDEGPMVQPQHF. The DNA for the CDR3 is TGCGCCAGCAGCCAAGATGAGGGACCGATGGTTCAGCCCCAGCATTTT.

The chain couples TRBV4-1 to TRBJ2-4; 7 bases agree with TRBD2. The DNA matches TRBJ2-7 better at its end, which makes the J call doubtful. Germline CDR1 and CDR2: MGHRA and YSYEKL. CDR3 size: 15 residues. The CDR3 is CASSQPGLQSYEQYF. The CDR3, as DNA: TGCGCCAGCAGCCAGCCGGGACTACAGTCCTACGAGCAGTACTTC.

V gene TRBV3-1 combines with J gene TRBJ2-3, with D perhaps matching TRBD1 or TRBD2 (5 bases each). Germline V gives CDR1 LGHDT, CDR2 YNNKEL (reference sequence). There are 14 residues in the CDR3. Trimming pared 0 bases from V and 5 bases from J, leaving 9 bases between. The CDR3 sequence: CASSQDGGGDTQYF. As DNA, the CDR3 is TGTGCCAGCAGCCAAGATGGGGGTGGAGATACGCAGTATTTT.

The CDR3 protein is CSAGPEGQGREQYF. The DNA of the CDR3 is TGCAGTGCTGGCCCCGAGGGACAGGGACGCGAGCAGTACTTC. The rearrangement links TRBV20-1 to TRBJ2-7; 9 bases fit TRBD1. The ends lost 5 bases at V and 6 bases at J; junction bases unmatched: 11. This CDR3 contains 14 residues. Per the germline V gene, CDR1 is DFQATT and CDR2 is SNEGSKA (reference sequence).

J is TRBJ2-1 and V is TRBV12-3 or TRBV12-4, with D hard to call. Trimming shortened V by 5 bases and J by 9 bases, and 14 bases separated the two germline ends. This CDR3 comprises 13 residues. CDR3 in amino acids: CASSPPLAPEQFF. In nucleotides, the CDR3 is TGTGCCAGCAGTCCTCCCCTTGCGCCTGAGCAGTTCTTC.

The genes are TRBV29-1 and TRBJ1-2; 8 bases match TRBD1. The length of the CDR3 is 11 residues. With 7 bases clipped from V and 8 bases from J, the junction kept 6 bases outside the gene matches. The germline gives CDR1 SQVTM, CDR2 ANQGSEA. This CDR3 reads CSETGVEGYTF. In nucleotides, the CDR3 is TGCAGCGAGACAGGGGTAGAGGGCTACACCTTC.